The rows below give T cell receptor beta chains drawn from one sample of a study of CD8 T cells in Susac syndrome. Using its own MiXCR run on the immunoSEQ multiplex PCR reads, TCRdb lists one record per CDR3 protein. This sample carries more than 40,000 distinct CDR3 sequences, 90% to 95% of them seen once, and the ten largest clones take approximately 0.54%. The material sequenced was CD8+ T cells from PBMCs. The source of these receptors is a human donor in good health. The CDR3 runs from the conserved cysteine through the conserved F or W. The D gene is left open where the match is weak. Not every row has a clone size; where given, it reads once, few, many or a size class.

j_call | cdr3_length | v_call | d_call | clone_size | cdr3_aa | cdr3_nt
TRBJ2-7 | 14 | TRBV7-6 | . | . | CASSATGGAYEQYF | TGTGCCAGCAGCGCCACCGGTGGGGCCTACGAGCAGTACTTC
TRBJ2-5 | 15 | TRBV21-1 | . | few | CASSKAQGFEGTQYF | TGTGCCAGCAGCAAAGCGCAAGGGTTTGAGGGGACCCAGTACTTC
TRBJ2-7 | 14 | TRBV5-6 | . | once | CASSSWMERHEQYF | TGTGCCAGCAGCTCATGGATGGAGAGGCACGAGCAGTACTTC
TRBJ2-2 | 14 | TRBV3-1 | . | . | CASSPAKNTGELFF | TGTGCCAGCAGCCCGGCGAAGAACACCGGGGAGCTGTTTTTT
TRBJ2-5 | 11 | TRBV30 | TRBD1 | . | CAWDRGETQYF | TGTGCCTGGGACAGGGGAGAGACCCAGTACTTC
TRBJ2-5 | 20 | TRBV14 | TRBD2 | . | CASSQERRLFASGRARTQYF | TGTGCCAGCAGCCAAGAAAGGAGACTGTTTGCTAGCGGGAGGGCAAGGACCCAGTACTTC
TRBJ2-3 | 20 | TRBV19 | . | . | CASNGPPSHGPKDTRDTQYF | TGTGCCAGTAATGGTCCCCCCTCTCACGGGCCAAAGGATACCAGGGATACGCAGTATTTT
TRBJ1-1 | 13 | TRBV7-2 | TRBD1 | . | CASSWGTGMRAFF | TGTGCCAGCAGCTGGGGGACAGGGATGCGGGCTTTCTTT
TRBJ2-6 | 15 | TRBV4-1 | . | . | CASSQHRLGANVLTF | TGCGCCAGCAGCCAACACCGCTTAGGGGCCAACGTCCTGACTTTC
TRBJ1-1 | 16 | TRBV29-1 | . | . | CSVVGLVKSGNTEAFF | TGCAGCGTTGTTGGATTGGTCAAGTCGGGGAACACTGAAGCTTTCTTT
TRBJ2-7 | 13 | TRBV2 | . | . | CASGGIGAYEQYF | TGTGCCAGCGGTGGGATAGGAGCCTACGAGCAGTACTTC
TRBJ2-7 | 12 | TRBV28 | . | . | CASSRVGDEQYF | TGTGCCAGCAGTCGGGTAGGCGACGAGCAGTACTTC
TRBJ1-2 | 18 | TRBV27 | TRBD1 | . | CASSFIPQGAQVHYGYTF | TGTGCCAGCAGTTTCATCCCACAGGGGGCGCAGGTCCACTATGGCTACACCTTC